This TCR beta chain is from a study of regulatory T cells in long-lasting Graves disease. About the study: Antithyroid drugs had been taken under 3 months by newly diagnosed Graves' patients.

Specified time point: newly diagnosed GD, antithyroid drugs for less than 3 months. Preparation of the TCR library used RNA extracted from PBMCs. Library construction for TCR beta used iRepertoire HTBI primers and Arm-PCR of CDR3 regions. TCRdb processed the multiplex PCR reads anew with MiXCR; each CDR3 protein has one entry. The table lists some 490,000 distinct CDR3 sequences, around 11% of them singletons, with roughly 8.9% in the top ten. Germline CDR1 MNHEY, CDR2 SMNVEV (reference sequence). Trimming cost V 2 bases and J 13 bases, with 15 bases left between them. This CDR3 has 13 amino acids. With respect to this clonotype: This likely traces to a read error, being one base from a far larger clone.

These sequences were also reported in another study, on T cells in Graves' hyperthyroidism and ophthalmopathy. This second report adds: HTBI primers were the set used in a first-round RT-PCR of the TCR CDR3.

The sequence was collected from a woman younger than 45 with Graves disease. The rearrangement links TRBV27 to TRBJ2-4; unclear D gene. Source: peripheral blood mononuclear cells (PBMCs), taken at new diagnosis, from a patient treated with antithyroid drugs. The CDR3 coding sequence is TGTGCCAGCAGTTTAGACGGCTACAATGAGCAGTACTTC. Its protein product is CASSLDGYNEQYF.